The 14 T cell receptor beta chains in this list originate from one sample, sequenced in a study of T cells of healthy individuals. TCRdb itself ran the 5' RACE reads through MiXCR, one entry per CDR3 protein. The sample has 35,000 to 45,000 distinct CDR3 sequences; roughly 4.3% are singletons. The receptors come from a human donor in good health.

This clonotype was seen repeatedly, ten times or more. The CDR3 spells CASSYFGGGATDTQYF. As DNA, the CDR3 is TGTGCCAGCAGTTACTTCGGGGGGGGCGCCACAGATACGCAGTATTTT. V and J are TRBV6-6 and TRBJ2-3, with 8 positions matching TRBD2. CDR3 length equals 16 residues. Germline V gene lookup returns CDR1 MNHNY and CDR2 SVGAGI (reference sequence). V gave up 1 base and J gave up 2 bases; unmatched junction bases: 5.

This clonotype was picked up many times. J is TRBJ1-2 and V is TRBV20-1; 7 nucleotides align to TRBD1. Germline-derived CDR1 and CDR2 are DFQATT and SNEGSKA (reference sequence). The CDR3 contains 15 residues. The trim removed 1 base at V and 3 bases at J, leaving 8 bases unmatched. The DNA of the CDR3 is TGCAGTGCTAGAGGGCAACAGGGGAGGCACTATGGCTACACCTTC. Residues: CSARGQQGRHYGYTF.

This clonotype was seen ten or more times. J is TRBJ1-1 and V is TRBV7-9, with a possible D match to TRBD1 (5 bases). The CDR3 contains 14 residues. Trimming took off 2 bases at V and 4 bases at J, with 11 bases between the two ends. Germline values: CDR1 SEHNR, CDR2 FQNEAQ (reference sequence). The CDR3 DNA follows: TGTGCCAGCAGCTTAAGTGGGGCGAGCACTGAAGCTTTCTTT. It codes for CASSLSGASTEAFF.

This clonotype was found many times. The J gene is TRBJ1-1, the V gene TRBV10-3; perhaps TRBD1 as D (5 bases). Trimming shortened V by 2 bases and J by 5 bases, and 12 bases separated the two germline ends. This CDR3 is 14 amino acids long. The germline gives CDR1 ENHRY, CDR2 SYGVKD. CDR3 bases: TGTGCCATCAGTGAGGAAGGGGCTAGGACTGAAGCTTTCTTT. Translation gives CAISEEGARTEAFF.

This clonotype was observed many times. The chain links TRBV3-1 to TRBJ1-1; TRBD1 matches at 8 bases. After removal of 5 bases from V and 5 bases from J, the junction contained 4 bases not matched to a gene. Germline values: CDR1 LGHDT, CDR2 YNNKEL (reference sequence). The CDR3 contains 13 residues. The CDR3 coding sequence is TGTGCCAGCAGCACCTACAGGGGGACTGAAGCTTTCTTT. Translated, it gives CASSTYRGTEAFF. The full variable domain, its missing parts supplied by reference TRBV3-1 and TRBJ1-1, is DTAVSQTPKYLVTQMGNDKSIKCEQNLGHDTMYWYKQDSKKFLKIMFSYNNKELIINETVPNRFSPKSPDKAHLNLHINSLELGDSAVYFCASSTYRGTEAFFGQGTRLTVV.

V gene TRBV6-2 or TRBV6-3 combines with J gene TRBJ2-7, with D unresolved. The V end lost 0 bases, the J end lost 1 base, and 13 bases lay between the germline ends. This CDR3 contains 16 residues. CDR1 is MNHEY, CDR2 SVGEGT, per germline. The CDR3 DNA reads as TGTGCCAGCAGTTACTCGAATGGGATTGCATCCTACGAGCAGTACTTC. It is translated as CASSYSNGIASYEQYF.

The gene calls are TRBV5-4 and TRBJ2-2; the D gene is possibly TRBD2 (5 bases). Trimming pared 4 bases from V and 6 bases from J, leaving 10 bases between. Germline CDR1 reads SGHNT; CDR2 reads YYREEE (reference sequence). The CDR3 is 13 residues long. The CDR3: CASSRDEAGELFF. CDR3 in DNA: TGTGCCAGCAGCCGGGATGAGGCCGGGGAGCTGTTTTTT.

This clonotype came up a few times. The V and J genes are TRBV11-2 and TRBJ1-2; D is ambiguous. This CDR3 region has 15 residues. The V end lost 5 bases, the J end lost 7 bases, and 20 bases lay between the germline ends. The V gene's germline CDR1 is SGHAT and CDR2 FQNNGV. The CDR3 bases are TGTGCCAGCAGCACAATAGGCAGGCTCGGGATTGGCTACACCTTC. It codes for CASSTIGRLGIGYTF.

A few counts support this clonotype. The chain carries TRBV6-6 and TRBJ2-3; TRBD2 matches 10 bases. V shed 4 bases, J shed 6 bases, and the junction held 7 bases outside the gene matches. In germline, CDR1 is MNHNY, CDR2 SVGAGI (reference sequence). The CDR3 has 15 amino acids. The DNA for the CDR3 is TGTGCCAGCAGTTCTAGCGGGGGCGTCACGGATACGCAGTATTTT. Translated, it gives CASSSSGGVTDTQYF.

This clonotype appeared a few times. The chain recombines TRBV7-3 with TRBJ2-1; 8 nucleotides line up with TRBD2. V was pared by 0 bases and J by 6 bases, with 4 bases of the junction left unmatched. This CDR3 has 15 amino acids. Germline assignment: CDR1 SGHTA and CDR2 FQGTGA. CDR3 in DNA: TGTGCCAGCAGCTTAACGCCCACTAGCGGCAATGAGCAGTTCTTC. Its translation is CASSLTPTSGNEQFF.

This clonotype was seen at least ten times. The V gene is TRBV29-1, the J gene TRBJ2-1; possibly TRBD2 for D (5 bases). The V gene lost 4 bases and the J gene lost 3 bases, with 10 bases spanning the gap. Germline CDR1 is SQVTM and CDR2 is ANQGSEA. The CDR3 sequence is 13 residues long. The CDR3 coding sequence is TGCAGCGTTGCAATAGCGCGCTACAATGAGCAGTTCTTC. This encodes CSVAIARYNEQFF.

The chain couples TRBV10-3 to TRBJ2-7, with 10 nucleotides matching TRBD1. V lost 11 bases and J lost 4; bases outside the gene matches: 8. CDR1 and CDR2 from the germline V gene are ENHRY and SYGVKD. The CDR3 has 13 residues. The CDR3 region has the DNA TGTGCCGTAGCGCCGGGACAGGGGTACGAGCAGTACTTC. Translation: CAVAPGQGYEQYF.

V is TRBV3-1 and J is TRBJ1-1; 7 bases map to TRBD1. This CDR3 spans 13 amino acids. The germline V gene has CDR1 LGHDT and CDR2 YNNKEL (reference sequence). With V trimmed by 8 bases and J by 2 bases, 5 bases remained unmatched. The DNA of the CDR3 is TGTGCCAGCTGTAGGACAGGAAACACTGAAGCTTTCTTT. This gives the protein CASCRTGNTEAFF.

This clonotype was recorded a few times. The chain recombines TRBV2 with TRBJ2-7; D not resolved. Between the trimmed V and J ends, which lost 6 bases and 0 bases, there was a span of 12 bases. This CDR3 is 14 amino acids long. Germline V gene sequence: CDR1 SNHLY, CDR2 FYNNEI. The CDR3 loop is CASRENWSSYEQYF. The CDR3, as DNA: TGTGCCAGCAGGGAAAACTGGAGCTCCTACGAGCAGTACTTC.